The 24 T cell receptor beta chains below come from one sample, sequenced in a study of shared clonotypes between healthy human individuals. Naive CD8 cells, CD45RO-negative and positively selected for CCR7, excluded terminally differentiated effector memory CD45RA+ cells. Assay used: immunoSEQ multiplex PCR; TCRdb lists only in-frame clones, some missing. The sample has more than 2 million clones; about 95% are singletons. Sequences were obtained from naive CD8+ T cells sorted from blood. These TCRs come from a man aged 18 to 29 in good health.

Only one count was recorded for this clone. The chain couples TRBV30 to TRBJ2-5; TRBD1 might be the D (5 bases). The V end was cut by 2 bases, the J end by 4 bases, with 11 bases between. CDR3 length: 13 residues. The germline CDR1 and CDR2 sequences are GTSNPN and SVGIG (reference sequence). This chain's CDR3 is CAWSRLGLETQYF. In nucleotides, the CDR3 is TGTGCCTGGAGTAGGTTGGGGCTAGAGACCCAGTACTTC.

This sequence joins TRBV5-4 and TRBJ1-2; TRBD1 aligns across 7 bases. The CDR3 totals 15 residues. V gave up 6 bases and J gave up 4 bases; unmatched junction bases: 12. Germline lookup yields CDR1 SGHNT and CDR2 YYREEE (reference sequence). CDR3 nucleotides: TGTGCCAGCAATCTACAGGGGTCGCTTTTCTATGGCTACACCTTC. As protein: CASNLQGSLFYGYTF. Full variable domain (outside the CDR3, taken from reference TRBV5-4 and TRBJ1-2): ETGVTQSPTHLIKTRGQQVTLRCSSQSGHNTVSWYQQALGQGPQFIFQYYREEENGRGNFPPRFSGLQFPNYSSELNVNALELDDSALYLCASNLQGSLFYGYTFGSGTRLTVV.

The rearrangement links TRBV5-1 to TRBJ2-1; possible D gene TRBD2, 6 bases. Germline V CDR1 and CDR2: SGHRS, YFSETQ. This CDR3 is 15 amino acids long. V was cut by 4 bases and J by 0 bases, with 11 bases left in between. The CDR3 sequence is CASSLAKSSYNEQFF. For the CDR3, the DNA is TGCGCCAGCAGCCTAGCGAAGAGCTCCTACAATGAGCAGTTCTTC.

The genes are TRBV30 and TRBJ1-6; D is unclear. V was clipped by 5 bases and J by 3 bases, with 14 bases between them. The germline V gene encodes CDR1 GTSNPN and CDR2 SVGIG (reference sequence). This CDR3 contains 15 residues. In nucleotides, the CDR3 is TGTGCCTGGGCTCTAGACGGTATCTATAATTCACCCCTCCACTTT. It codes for CAWALDGIYNSPLHF.

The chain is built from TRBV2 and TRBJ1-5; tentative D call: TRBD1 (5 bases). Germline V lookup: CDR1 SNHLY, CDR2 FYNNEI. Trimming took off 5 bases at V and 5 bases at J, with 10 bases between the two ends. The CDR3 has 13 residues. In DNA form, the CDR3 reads TGTGCCAGCAGTACAGGCCCCTATCAGCCCCAGCATTTT. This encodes CASSTGPYQPQHF. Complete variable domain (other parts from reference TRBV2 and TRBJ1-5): EPEVTQTPSHQVTQMGQEVILRCVPISNHLYFYWYRQILGQKVEFLVSFYNNEISEKSEIFDDQFSVERPDGSNFTLKIRSTKLEDSAMYFCASSTGPYQPQHFGDGTRLSIL.

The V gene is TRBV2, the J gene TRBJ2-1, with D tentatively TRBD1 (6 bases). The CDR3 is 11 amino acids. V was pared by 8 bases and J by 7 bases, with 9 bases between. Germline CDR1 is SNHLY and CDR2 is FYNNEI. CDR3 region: CASHQGNEQFF. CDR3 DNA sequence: TGTGCCAGCCATCAGGGGAATGAGCAGTTCTTC.

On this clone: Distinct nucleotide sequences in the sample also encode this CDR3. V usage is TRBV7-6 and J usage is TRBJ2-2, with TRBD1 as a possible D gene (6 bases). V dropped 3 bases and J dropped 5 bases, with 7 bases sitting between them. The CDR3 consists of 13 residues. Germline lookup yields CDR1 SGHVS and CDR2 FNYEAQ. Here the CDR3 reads CASSFTGTGELFF. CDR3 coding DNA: TGTGCCAGCAGCTTCACAGGGACCGGGGAGCTGTTTTTT.

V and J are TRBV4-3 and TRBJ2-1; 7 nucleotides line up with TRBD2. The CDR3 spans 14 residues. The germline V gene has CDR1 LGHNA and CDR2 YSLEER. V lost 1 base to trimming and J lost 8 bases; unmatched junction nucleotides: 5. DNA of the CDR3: TGCGCCAGCAGCCAAGTGCCGGGAGGACATGAGCAGTTCTTC. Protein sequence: CASSQVPGGHEQFF.

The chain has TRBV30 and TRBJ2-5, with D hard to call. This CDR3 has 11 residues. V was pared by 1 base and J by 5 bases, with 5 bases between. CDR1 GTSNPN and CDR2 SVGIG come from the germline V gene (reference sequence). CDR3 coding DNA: TGTGCCTGGAGTGCCGGGGAGACCCAGTACTTC. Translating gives CAWSAGETQYF.

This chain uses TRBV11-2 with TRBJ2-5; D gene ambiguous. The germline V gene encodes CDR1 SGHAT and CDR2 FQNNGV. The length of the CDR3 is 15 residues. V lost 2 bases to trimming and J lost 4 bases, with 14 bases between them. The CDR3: CASSLWNTDGETQYF. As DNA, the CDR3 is TGTGCCAGCAGCTTATGGAATACGGACGGAGAGACCCAGTACTTC.

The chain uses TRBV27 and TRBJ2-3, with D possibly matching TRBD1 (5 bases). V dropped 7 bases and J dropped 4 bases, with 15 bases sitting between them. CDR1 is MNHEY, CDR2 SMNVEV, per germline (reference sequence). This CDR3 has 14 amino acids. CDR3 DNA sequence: TGTGCCAGCAAATGGGGCAAATCTTCAGATACGCAGTATTTT. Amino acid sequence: CASKWGKSSDTQYF.

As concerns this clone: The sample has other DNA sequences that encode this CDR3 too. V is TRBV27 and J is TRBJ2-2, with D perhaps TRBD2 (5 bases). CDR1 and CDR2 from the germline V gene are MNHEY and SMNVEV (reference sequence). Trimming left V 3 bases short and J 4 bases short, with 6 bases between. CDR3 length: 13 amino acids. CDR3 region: CASSFGGTGELFF. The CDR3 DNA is TGTGCCAGCAGTTTTGGAGGCACCGGGGAGCTGTTTTTT.

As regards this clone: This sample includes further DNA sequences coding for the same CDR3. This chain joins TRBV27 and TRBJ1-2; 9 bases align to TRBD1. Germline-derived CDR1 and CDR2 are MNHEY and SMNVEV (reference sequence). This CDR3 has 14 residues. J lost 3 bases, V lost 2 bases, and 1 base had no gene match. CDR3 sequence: CASSLTGGDYGYTF. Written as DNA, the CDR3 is TGTGCCAGCAGTTTAACAGGGGGCGACTATGGCTACACCTTC.

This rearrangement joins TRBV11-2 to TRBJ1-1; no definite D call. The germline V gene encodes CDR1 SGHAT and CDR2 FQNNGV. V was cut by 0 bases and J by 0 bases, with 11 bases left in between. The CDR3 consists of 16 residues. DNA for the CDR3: TGTGCCAGCAGCTTAGATCGGAGACAACTGAACACTGAAGCTTTCTTT. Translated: CASSLDRRQLNTEAFF.

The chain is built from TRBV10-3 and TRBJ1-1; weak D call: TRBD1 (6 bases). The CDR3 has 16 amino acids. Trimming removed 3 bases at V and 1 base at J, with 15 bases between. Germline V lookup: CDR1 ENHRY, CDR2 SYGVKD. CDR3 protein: CAISDGQWTENTEAFF. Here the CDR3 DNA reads TGTGCCATCAGTGATGGGCAATGGACAGAGAACACTGAAGCTTTCTTT.

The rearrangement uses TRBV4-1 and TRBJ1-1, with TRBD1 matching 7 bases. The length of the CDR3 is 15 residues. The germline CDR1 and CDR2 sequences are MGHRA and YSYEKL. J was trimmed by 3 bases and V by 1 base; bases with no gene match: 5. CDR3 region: CASSQVGQGDTEAFF. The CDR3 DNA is TGCGCCAGCAGCCAAGTGGGGCAGGGGGACACTGAAGCTTTCTTT.

CDR3 sequence (DNA): TGTGCCAGCAGCCAGGACTACGGCGGGGATACGCAGTATTTT. As protein: CASSQDYGGDTQYF. The rearrangement links TRBV6-5 to TRBJ2-3; tentative D call: TRBD2 (6 bases). This CDR3 is built from 14 residues. The germline CDR1 and CDR2 sequences are MNHEY and SVGAGI. V lost 6 bases to trimming and J lost 6 bases, with 16 bases between them.

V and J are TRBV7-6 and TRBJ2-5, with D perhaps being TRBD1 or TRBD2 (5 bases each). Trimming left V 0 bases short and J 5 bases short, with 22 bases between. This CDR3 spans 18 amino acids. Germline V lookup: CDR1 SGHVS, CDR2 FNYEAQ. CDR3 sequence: CASSLAPSGTLGEETQYF. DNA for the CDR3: TGTGCCAGCAGCTTAGCTCCATCCGGGACCCTTGGAGAGGAGACCCAGTACTTC.

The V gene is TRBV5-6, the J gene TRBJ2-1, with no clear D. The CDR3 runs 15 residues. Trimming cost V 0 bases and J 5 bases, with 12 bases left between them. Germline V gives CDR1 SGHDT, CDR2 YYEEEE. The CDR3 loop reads CASSLVETPNNEQFF. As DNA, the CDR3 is TGTGCCAGCAGCTTGGTGGAGACACCTAACAATGAGCAGTTCTTC.

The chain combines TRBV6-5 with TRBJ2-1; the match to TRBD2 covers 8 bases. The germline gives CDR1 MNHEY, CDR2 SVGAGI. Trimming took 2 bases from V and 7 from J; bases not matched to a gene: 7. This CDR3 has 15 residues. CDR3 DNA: TGTGCCAGCAGTTACGGCGGGGGGCCATGGAATGAGCAGTTCTTC. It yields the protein CASSYGGGPWNEQFF.

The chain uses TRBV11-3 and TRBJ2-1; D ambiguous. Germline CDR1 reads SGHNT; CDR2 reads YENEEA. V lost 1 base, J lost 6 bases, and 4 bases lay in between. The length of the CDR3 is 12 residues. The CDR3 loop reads CASSLGSNEQFF. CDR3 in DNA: TGTGCCAGCAGCTTAGGTAGCAATGAGCAGTTCTTC.

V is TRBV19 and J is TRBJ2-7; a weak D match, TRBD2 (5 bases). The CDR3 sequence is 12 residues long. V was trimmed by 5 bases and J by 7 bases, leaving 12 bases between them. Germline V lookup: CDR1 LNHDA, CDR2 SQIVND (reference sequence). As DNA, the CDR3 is TGTGCCAGTAGTCCGACGGGGTGGGAGCAGTACTTC. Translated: CASSPTGWEQYF.

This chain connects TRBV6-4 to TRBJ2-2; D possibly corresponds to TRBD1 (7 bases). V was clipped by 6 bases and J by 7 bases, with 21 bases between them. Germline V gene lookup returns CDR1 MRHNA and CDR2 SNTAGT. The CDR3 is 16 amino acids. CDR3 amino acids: CASSPGGGGQYGELFF. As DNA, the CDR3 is TGTGCCAGCAGCCCCGGAGGGGGCGGGCAGTACGGGGAGCTGTTTTTT.

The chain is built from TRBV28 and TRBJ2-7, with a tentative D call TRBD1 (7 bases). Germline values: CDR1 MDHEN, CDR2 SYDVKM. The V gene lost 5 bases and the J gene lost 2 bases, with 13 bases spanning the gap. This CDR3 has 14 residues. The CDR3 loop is CASSQTGTPYEQYF. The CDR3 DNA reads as TGTGCCAGCAGTCAGACAGGGACTCCCTACGAGCAGTACTTC.